These T cell receptor beta chains were read from a single sample in a study of radiotherapy plus CTLA-4 blockade in lung cancer. The assay was immunoSEQ multiplex PCR, and TCRdb's table has in-frame clones only and misses some. The sample lists roughly 44,000 clones; around 76% were seen once. Sequenced material: peripheral blood, taken from a patient treated with radiotherapy plus ipilimumab. These TCRs come from a human donor with non-small cell lung cancer who had stable disease on radiotherapy plus ipilimumab. Each CDR3 is given with its conserved first and last residue. Fields, in order: V gene, CDR3 length, J gene, D gene, CDR3 protein. The D gene is left open where the match is weak.

>TRBV2|18|TRBJ2-6|NA
CASRLRDGLLSGANVLTF
>TRBV10-3|14|TRBJ1-1|TRBD1
CAADRGLLDTEAFF
>TRBV6-1|13|TRBJ1-1|NA
CASRAFASAEAFF
>TRBV27|14|TRBJ1-5|NA
CASSFMAGNQPQHF
>TRBV27|13|TRBJ1-6|NA
CASSARDNSPLHF
>TRBV2|13|TRBJ1-4|NA
CASSERAGEKLFF
>TRBV30|13|TRBJ1-5|NA
CAWEDSSNQPQHF
>TRBV6-1|12|TRBJ2-4|NA
CASSEAVHGQYF
>TRBV19|17|TRBJ1-5|NA
CASSPGWAGLGNQPQHF
>TRBV29-1|12|TRBJ1-2|NA
CSVAEGFGGYTF
>TRBV5-6|15|TRBJ1-2|TRBD1
CASRRQGQGAGGYTF
>TRBV27|16|TRBJ2-3|NA
CASSLSTGGRTDTQYF
>TRBV19|18|TRBJ2-6|NA
CASSIPPAGPSGANVLTF
>TRBV13|13|TRBJ1-1|NA
CASSLQRNTEAFF
>TRBV5-4|15|TRBJ1-1|NA
CASSPAGVRNTEAFF
>TRBV4-2|18|TRBJ1-6|TRBD1
CASSQDIQGDSYNSPLHF
>TRBV9|16|TRBJ2-1|TRBD2
CASSYTSGGAYNEQFF
>TRBV4-1|14|TRBJ1-2|NA
CASSLLQGNYGYTF
>TRBV7-2|12|TRBJ1-2|NA
CASSSFRTGYTF
>TRBV6-1|15|TRBJ1-5|NA
CASTTAGYGNQPQHF
>TRBV4-3|15|TRBJ2-3|NA
CASSQDWGAADTQYF
>TRBV2|11|TRBJ2-2|NA
CASSWSGELFF
>TRBV6-5|14|TRBJ1-4|NA
CASSPGATNEKLFF
>TRBV19|17|TRBJ1-3|TRBD1
CASSIDRQGNSGNTIYF
>TRBV29-1|13|TRBJ1-2|NA
CSVEQGNDYGYTF
>TRBV2|20|TRBJ2-1|TRBD1
CASSEQETGASVPRYNEQFF
>TRBV6-5|12|TRBJ2-5|NA
CASGKLQETQYF
>TRBV19|15|TRBJ1-5|TRBD1
CASSTDRGGRQPQHF
>TRBV19|14|TRBJ2-1|TRBD2
CASSSGGSYNEQFF
>TRBV6-1|11|TRBJ1-2|NA
CASSSRIQEIF
>TRBV29-1|13|TRBJ2-3|NA
CSVASSRADTQYF
>TRBV28|15|TRBJ2-3|NA
CASTPRGLLTDTQYF
>TRBV6-6|16|TRBJ2-1|TRBD2
CASSFVSGGSYNEQFF
>TRBV5-4|15|TRBJ2-1|TRBD2
CASSGTSPGGNEQFF
>TRBV5-1|16|TRBJ1-5|NA
CASSTGSPSSNQPQHF
>TRBV5-4|17|TRBJ2-1|NA
CASSLAPKGFSYNEQFF
>TRBV27|13|TRBJ1-2|TRBD1
CASSPDRIYGYTF
>TRBV19|15|TRBJ1-1|NA
CASMFEGDGVYEAFF
>TRBV5-6|15|TRBJ1-1|TRBD1
CASSSLGQGSTEAFF
>TRBV15|14|TRBJ2-1|NA
CATSRVPLYNEQFF
>TRBV5-1|16|TRBJ1-1|TRBD1
CASSFGTGGRNTEAFF
>TRBV6-5|16|TRBJ1-3|NA
CASSYSAGSSGNTIYF
>TRBV30|17|TRBJ2-2|NA
CAWSVKSIGLTTGELFF
>TRBV28|14|TRBJ1-2|TRBD1
CASSFTGGGYGYTF
>TRBV5-1|14|TRBJ2-5|NA
CASSALQGRLAQYF
>TRBV27|13|TRBJ2-5|TRBD2
CASLKAGEETQYF
>TRBV7-2|14|TRBJ2-5|NA
CASSFRGSQETQYF
>TRBV29-1|14|TRBJ1-2|NA
CSVEGIGFNYGYTF
>TRBV5-8|14|TRBJ2-5|TRBD1
CASSPGTGKETQYF
>TRBV19|12|TRBJ1-5|NA
CASSSSGVLQHF
>TRBV30|16|TRBJ2-6|NA
CAWSFHFSSGANVLTF
>TRBV5-4|11|TRBJ1-6|TRBD1
CASSSGTAVNF
>TRBV7-3|13|TRBJ1-1|TRBD1
CASSRDRTSEAFF
>TRBV30|15|TRBJ1-5|NA
CAWAPGHLSNQPQHF
>TRBV19|15|TRBJ1-1|TRBD1
CASTLHQGGNTEAFF